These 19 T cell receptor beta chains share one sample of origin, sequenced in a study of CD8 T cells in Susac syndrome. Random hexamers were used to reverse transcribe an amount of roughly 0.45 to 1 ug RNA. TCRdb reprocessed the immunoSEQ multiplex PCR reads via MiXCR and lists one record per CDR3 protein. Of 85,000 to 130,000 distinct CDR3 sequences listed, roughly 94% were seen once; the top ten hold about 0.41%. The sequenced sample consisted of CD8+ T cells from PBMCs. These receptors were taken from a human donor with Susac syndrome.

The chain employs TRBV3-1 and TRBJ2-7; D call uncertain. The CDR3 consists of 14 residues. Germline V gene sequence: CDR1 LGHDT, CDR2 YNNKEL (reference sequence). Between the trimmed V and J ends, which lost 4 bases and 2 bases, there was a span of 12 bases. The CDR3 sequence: CASSPKVSPYEQYF. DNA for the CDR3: TGTGCCAGCAGCCCCAAGGTTTCCCCCTACGAGCAGTACTTC.

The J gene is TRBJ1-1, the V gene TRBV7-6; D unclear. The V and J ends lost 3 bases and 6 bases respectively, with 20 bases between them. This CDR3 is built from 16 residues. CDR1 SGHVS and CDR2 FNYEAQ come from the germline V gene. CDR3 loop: CASSLYSREREAEAFF. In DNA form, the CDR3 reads TGTGCCAGCAGCTTGTATAGCCGGGAGAGGGAGGCTGAAGCTTTCTTT.

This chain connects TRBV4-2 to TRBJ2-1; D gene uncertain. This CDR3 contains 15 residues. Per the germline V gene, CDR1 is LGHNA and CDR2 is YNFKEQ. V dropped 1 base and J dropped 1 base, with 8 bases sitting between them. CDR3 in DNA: TGTGCCAGCAGCCAAGTGGGTAATTCCTACAATGAGCAGTTCTTC. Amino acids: CASSQVGNSYNEQFF.

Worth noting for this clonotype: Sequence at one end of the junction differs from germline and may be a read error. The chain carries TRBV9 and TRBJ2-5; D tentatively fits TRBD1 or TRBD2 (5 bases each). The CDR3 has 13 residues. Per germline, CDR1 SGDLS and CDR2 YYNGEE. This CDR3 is CASSVGVQATQYF. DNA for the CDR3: TGTGCCAGCAGCGTGGGGGTCCAAGCGACCCAGTACTTC.

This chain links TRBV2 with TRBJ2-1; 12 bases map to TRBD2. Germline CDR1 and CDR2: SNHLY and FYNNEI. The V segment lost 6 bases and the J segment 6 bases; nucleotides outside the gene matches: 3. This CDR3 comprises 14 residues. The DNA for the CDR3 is TGTGCCAGCAGGTTGACTAGCGGGGGCAATGAGCAGTTCTTC. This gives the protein CASRLTSGGNEQFF. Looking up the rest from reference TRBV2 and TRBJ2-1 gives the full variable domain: EPEVTQTPSHQVTQMGQEVILRCVPISNHLYFYWYRQILGQKVEFLVSFYNNEISEKSEIFDDQFSVERPDGSNFTLKIRSTKLEDSAMYFCASRLTSGGNEQFFGPGTRLTVL.

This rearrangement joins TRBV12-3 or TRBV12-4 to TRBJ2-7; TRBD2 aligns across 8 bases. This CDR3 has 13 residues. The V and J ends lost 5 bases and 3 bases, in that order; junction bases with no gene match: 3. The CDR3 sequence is CASSPGGFYEQYF. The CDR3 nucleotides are TGTGCCAGCAGTCCGGGGGGGTTCTACGAGCAGTACTTC.

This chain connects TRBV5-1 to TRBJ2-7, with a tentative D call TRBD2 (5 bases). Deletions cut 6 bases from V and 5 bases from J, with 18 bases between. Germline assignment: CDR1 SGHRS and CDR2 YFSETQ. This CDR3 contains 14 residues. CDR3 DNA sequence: TGCGCCAGCACTCCACCGGACTCCTACCACGAGCAGTACTTC. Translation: CASTPPDSYHEQYF.

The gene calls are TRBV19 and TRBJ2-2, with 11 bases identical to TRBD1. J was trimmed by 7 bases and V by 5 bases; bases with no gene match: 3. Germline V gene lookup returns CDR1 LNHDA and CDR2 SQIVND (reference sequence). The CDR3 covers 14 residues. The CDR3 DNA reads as TGTGCCAGTAGTGGACAGGGGGCCTTCGGGGAGCTGTTTTTT. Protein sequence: CASSGQGAFGELFF.

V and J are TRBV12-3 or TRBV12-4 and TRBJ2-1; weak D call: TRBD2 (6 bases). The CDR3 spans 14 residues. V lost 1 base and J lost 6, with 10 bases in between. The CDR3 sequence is CASSLGLGGNEQFF. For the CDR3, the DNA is TGTGCCAGCAGTTTAGGCCTGGGGGGCAATGAGCAGTTCTTC.

The CDR3 reads CASSLAHEQFF. CDR3 nucleotide sequence: TGTGCCAGCAGCTTGGCCCATGAGCAGTTCTTC. The chain couples TRBV5-4 to TRBJ2-1; no firm D call. Trimming took off 0 bases at V and 8 bases at J, with 3 bases between the two ends. The CDR3 totals 11 residues. The V gene's germline CDR1 is SGHNT and CDR2 YYREEE (reference sequence).

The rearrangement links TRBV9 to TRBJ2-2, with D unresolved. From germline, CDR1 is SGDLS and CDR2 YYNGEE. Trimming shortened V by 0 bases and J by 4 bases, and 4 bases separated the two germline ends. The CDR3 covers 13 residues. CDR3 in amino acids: CASSVASTGELFF. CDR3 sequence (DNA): TGTGCCAGCAGCGTAGCAAGCACCGGGGAGCTGTTTTTT.

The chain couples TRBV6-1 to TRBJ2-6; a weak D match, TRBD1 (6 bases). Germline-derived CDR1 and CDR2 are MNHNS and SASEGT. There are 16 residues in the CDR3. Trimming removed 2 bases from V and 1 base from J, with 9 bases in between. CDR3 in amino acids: CASSETGWSGANVLTF. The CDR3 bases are TGTGCCAGCAGTGAAACAGGGTGGTCTGGGGCCAACGTCCTGACTTTC.

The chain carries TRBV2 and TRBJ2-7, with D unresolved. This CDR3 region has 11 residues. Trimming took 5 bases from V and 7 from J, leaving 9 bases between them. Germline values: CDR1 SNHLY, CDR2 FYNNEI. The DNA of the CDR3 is TGTGCCAGCAGTACCGTACCGGAGCAGTACTTC. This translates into CASSTVPEQYF.

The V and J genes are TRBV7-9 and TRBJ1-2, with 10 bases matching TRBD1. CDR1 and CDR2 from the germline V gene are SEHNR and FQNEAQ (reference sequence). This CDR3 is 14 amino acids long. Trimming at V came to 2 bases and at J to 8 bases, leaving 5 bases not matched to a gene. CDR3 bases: TGTGCCAGCAGCTTACCGGGACAGGGGCGGGGCTACACCTTC. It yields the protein CASSLPGQGRGYTF. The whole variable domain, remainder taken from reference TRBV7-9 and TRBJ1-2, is DTGVSQNPRHKITKRGQNVTFRCDPISEHNRLYWYRQTLGQGPEFLTYFQNEAQLEKSRLLSDRFSAERPKGSFSTLEIQRTEQGDSAMYLCASSLPGQGRGYTFGSGTRLTVV.

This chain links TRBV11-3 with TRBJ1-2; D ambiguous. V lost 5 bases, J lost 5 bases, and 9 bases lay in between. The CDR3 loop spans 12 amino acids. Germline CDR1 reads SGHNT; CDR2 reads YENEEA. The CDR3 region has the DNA TGTGCCAGCAGCATGGACGGATATGGCTACACCTTC. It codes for CASSMDGYGYTF. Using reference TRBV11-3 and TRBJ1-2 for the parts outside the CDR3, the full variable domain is EAGVVQSPRYKIIEKKQPVAFWCNPISGHNTLYWYLQNLGQGPELLIRYENEEAVDDSQLPKDRFSAERLKGVDSTLKIQPAELGDSAVYLCASSMDGYGYTFGSGTRLTVV.

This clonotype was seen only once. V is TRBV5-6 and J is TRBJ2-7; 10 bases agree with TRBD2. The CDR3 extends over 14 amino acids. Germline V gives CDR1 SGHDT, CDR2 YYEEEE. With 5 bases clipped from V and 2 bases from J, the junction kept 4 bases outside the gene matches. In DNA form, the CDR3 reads TGTGCCAGCAGTCCCGGGACTAGCGCCTACGAGCAGTACTTC. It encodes CASSPGTSAYEQYF.

The CDR3 coding sequence is TGTGCCAGTAGTATCTCCTACTACAATGAGCAGTTCTTC. Translating gives CASSISYYNEQFF. The rearrangement links TRBV19 to TRBJ2-1; D gene ambiguous. Germline V CDR1 and CDR2: LNHDA, SQIVND (reference sequence). The germline V and J ends were trimmed by 3 bases and 3 bases, with 6 bases remaining between them. CDR3 length: 13 residues.

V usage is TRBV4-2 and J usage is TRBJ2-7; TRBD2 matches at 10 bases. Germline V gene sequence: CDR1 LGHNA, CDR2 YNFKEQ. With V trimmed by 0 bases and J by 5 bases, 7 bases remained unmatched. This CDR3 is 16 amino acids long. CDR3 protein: CASSQDLGTSANEQYF. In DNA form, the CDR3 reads TGTGCCAGCAGCCAAGACTTGGGGACTAGCGCAAACGAGCAGTACTTC.

In DNA, the CDR3 is TGTGCCAGCAGTTCCTCCGGGGTAGGAAACACCATATATTTT. It specifies CASSSSGVGNTIYF. This chain connects TRBV27 to TRBJ1-3, with no clear D. Germline CDR1 is MNHEY and CDR2 is SMNVEV (reference sequence). The CDR3 has 14 amino acids. The V and J ends lost 4 bases and 4 bases respectively, with 11 bases between them.